One and the same sample provided the 15 T cell receptor beta chains below, sequenced in a study of T cell changes during pregnancy in multiple sclerosis. Produced via immunoSEQ multiplex PCR; TCRdb's table is partial and in-frame only. Here the sample spans about 60,000 clones, just over 90% being singletons. The material sequenced was peripheral blood, taken in the second trimester of pregnancy. These receptors originate from a female donor with multiple sclerosis, enrolled in a pregnancy study.

The rearrangement links TRBV28 to TRBJ1-1, with TRBD1 identical over 8 bases. The V and J ends lost 1 base and 6 bases, in that order; junction bases with no gene match: 10. CDR1 is MDHEN and CDR2 is SYDVKM in the germline V gene. CDR3 length equals 16 residues. The CDR3 region has the DNA TGTGCCAGCAGTTTATCCTGGGCAGGGGGCGAGGCTGAAGCTTTCTTT. It specifies CASSLSWAGGEAEAFF.

J is TRBJ2-2 and V is TRBV7-2, with D perhaps TRBD1 (5 bases). Trimming cost V 5 bases and J 2 bases, with 12 bases left between them. The germline CDR1 and CDR2 sequences are SGHTA and FQGNSA. The CDR3 has 15 residues. The CDR3 loop is CASSPMTANTGELFF. CDR3 nucleotides: TGTGCCAGCAGCCCAATGACAGCAAACACCGGGGAGCTGTTTTTT.

The rearrangement joins TRBV18 to TRBJ1-6; the D is unclear. CDR3 length: 15 amino acids. Germline V lookup: CDR1 KGHSH, CDR2 LQKENI. Trimming stripped 2 bases from V and 6 bases from J, with 11 bases between. The CDR3 DNA sequence: TGTGCCAGCTCACCAAACGGGGTCGGTAATTCACCCCTCCACTTT. Amino acids: CASSPNGVGNSPLHF.

V is TRBV7-8 and J is TRBJ2-5; TRBD2 matches at 11 bases. The CDR3 spans 15 residues. The germline gives CDR1 SGHVS, CDR2 FQNEAQ. The ends lost 4 bases at V and 7 bases at J; junction bases unmatched: 8. DNA for the CDR3: TGTGCCAGCAGCTCATTAGCGGGGGGGCCGGGGACCCAGTACTTC. Its protein is CASSSLAGGPGTQYF.

The chain couples TRBV6-6 to TRBJ2-7, with 9 bases lining up with TRBD1. In germline, CDR1 is MNHNY, CDR2 SVGAGI (reference sequence). J gave up 0 bases and V 5 bases, and 5 bases lay outside the gene matches. The CDR3 runs to 15 residues. The CDR3 loop is CASSLGTGSSYEQYF. DNA for the CDR3: TGTGCCAGCAGTCTCGGGACAGGGAGCTCCTACGAGCAGTACTTC.

This chain connects TRBV4-1 to TRBJ1-5; no reliable D call. V gave up 4 bases and J gave up 6 bases, with 10 bases separating them. Germline CDR1 and CDR2: MGHRA and YSYEKL. This CDR3 is built from 13 residues. The CDR3 nucleotides are TGCGCCAGCAGCCCTCGTTGGGCTCAGCCCCAGCATTTT. As protein: CASSPRWAQPQHF.

This clone showed up just a few times. V gene TRBV5-1 combines with J gene TRBJ2-7; TRBD2 matches 9 bases. CDR1 is SGHRS, CDR2 YFSETQ, per germline. The junction had 11 bases not matched to a gene; V was cut back by 4 bases and J by 3 bases. This CDR3 has 16 residues. The CDR3 region is CASSTKLAGAHYEQYF. The CDR3 DNA sequence: TGCGCCAGCAGCACGAAGTTAGCGGGGGCCCACTACGAGCAGTACTTC.

The V gene is TRBV5-1, the J gene TRBJ1-4; 9 bases map to TRBD1. This CDR3 spans 16 amino acids. Trimming removed 0 bases from V and 4 bases from J; junction bases left unmatched: 4. Germline CDR1 and CDR2: SGHRS and YFSETQ. CDR3 in amino acids: CASSLGWTGDNEKLFF. Here the CDR3 DNA reads TGCGCCAGCAGCTTGGGATGGACAGGGGATAATGAAAAACTGTTTTTT. Drawing the rest from reference TRBV5-1 and TRBJ1-4, the complete variable domain is KAGVTQTPRYLIKTRGQQVTLSCSPISGHRSVSWYQQTPGQGLQFLFEYFSETQRNKGNFPGRFSGRQFSNSRSEMNVSTLELGDSALYLCASSLGWTGDNEKLFFGSGTQLSVL.

The chain combines TRBV6-1 with TRBJ1-6; 7 positions match TRBD1. V shed 3 bases and J 7 bases; nucleotides not matched to a gene: 0. The CDR3 runs to 13 residues. The germline V gene has CDR1 MNHNS and CDR2 SASEGT. CDR3 bases: TGTGCCAGCAGTGACAGGGGGAATTCACCCCTCCACTTT. It translates to CASSDRGNSPLHF.

V is TRBV28 and J is TRBJ1-1; 7 positions agree with TRBD1. Per germline, CDR1 MDHEN and CDR2 SYDVKM. V lost 8 bases to trimming and J lost 10 bases; unmatched junction nucleotides: 19. The CDR3 has 15 residues. The CDR3 DNA reads TGTGCCAGCGGTCGATACTCTGGGACAGTTTTTCCAGCTTTCTTT. It specifies CASGRYSGTVFPAFF.

J is TRBJ2-5 and V is TRBV29-1; D is unclear. The CDR3 sequence is 13 residues long. Germline lookup yields CDR1 SQVTM and CDR2 ANQGSEA. V shed 6 bases and J shed 4 bases, with 15 bases lying between them. CDR3 bases: TGCAGCGTGAACACAGAGCTGACAGAGACCCAGTACTTC. Translation: CSVNTELTETQYF.

This clone has only one observation. This rearrangement joins TRBV10-3 to TRBJ2-1; 8 bases map to TRBD1. Per germline, CDR1 ENHRY and CDR2 SYGVKD. The CDR3 sequence is 13 residues long. Trimming at V came to 4 bases and at J to 9 bases, leaving 5 bases not matched to a gene. CDR3 coding DNA: TGTGCCATCAGTGGGACCCAGGGGGCTGAGCAGTTCTTC. It codes for CAISGTQGAEQFF.

The CDR3 nucleotides are TGTGCCAGTAGTATCGGGGGGAACACTGAAGCTTTCTTT. Encoded protein: CASSIGGNTEAFF. This chain uses TRBV19 with TRBJ1-1; tentatively, D is TRBD1 (5 bases). Trimming removed 3 bases at V and 1 base at J, with 6 bases between. The CDR3 totals 13 residues. CDR1 is LNHDA, CDR2 SQIVND, per germline (reference sequence).

The rearrangement links TRBV5-1 to TRBJ2-5; no reliable D call. Germline CDR1 reads SGHRS; CDR2 reads YFSETQ. The CDR3 loop spans 12 amino acids. Deletions cut 2 bases from V and 3 bases from J, with 5 bases between. The CDR3, as DNA: TGCGCCAGCAGCTTAACGGAAGAGACCCAGTACTTC. Its translation: CASSLTEETQYF.

This chain connects TRBV4-2 to TRBJ1-4, with D possibly being TRBD1 (5 bases). V was pared by 1 base and J by 2 bases, with 8 bases between. The V gene's germline CDR1 is LGHNA and CDR2 YNFKEQ. The CDR3 is made up of 15 amino acids. The CDR3 protein is CASSQGPGTNEKLFF. DNA of the CDR3: TGTGCCAGCAGCCAAGGTCCAGGGACTAATGAAAAACTGTTTTTT.